A selection of T cell receptor beta chains follows, all from one sample in a study of OX40 agonist ivuxolimab in advanced cancers. Libraries were prepared by immunoSEQ multiplex PCR; TCRdb keeps only in-frame clonotypes and omits some of them. Seen here are under 100,000 clones, 84% observed once, and the top ten hold roughly 5.4%. Sequenced material: CD4+ or CD8+ T cells sorted from blood, taken in a trial of the OX40 agonist ivuxolimab. Receptor source: an adult with an advanced solid tumor such as melanoma, head and neck, liver or kidney cancer. CDR3s include the opening cysteine and the closing phenylalanine or tryptophan. Each record gives: J gene, D gene, clone size, V gene, CDR3 protein, CDR3 DNA. A D gene is named only where the DNA matches it firmly. Expanded clones get a size class; other rows say once, few or many, or leave the size out.

>TRBJ2-7|.|.|TRBV5-1
CASSPPGSEQYF
TGCGCCAGCAGCCCACCCGGTAGCGAGCAGTACTTC
>TRBJ1-3|.|.|TRBV7-9
CASSLPRAGNTIYF
TGTGCCAGCAGCTTACCCAGGGCCGGAAACACCATATATTTT
>TRBJ1-1|TRBD1|.|TRBV5-6
CASSPATGVRGTEAFF
TGTGCCAGCAGCCCAGCGACAGGGGTTAGGGGGACTGAAGCTTTCTTT
>TRBJ2-5|.|once|TRBV10-3
CAISPSLGAGLEETQYF
TGTGCCATCAGCCCCTCCCTGGGGGCGGGGCTAGAAGAGACCCAGTACTTC
>TRBJ1-2|.|.|TRBV7-9
CASSSGSKGPYGYTF
TGTGCCAGCAGCTCCGGTAGTAAGGGCCCCTATGGCTACACCTTC
>TRBJ1-5|TRBD1|.|TRBV7-2
CASSLAPGGSQPQHF
TGTGCCAGCAGCTTAGCCCCAGGGGGCAGTCAGCCCCAGCATTTT
>TRBJ2-3|TRBD2|.|TRBV6-1
CASSEVAGGTDTQYF
TGTGCCAGCAGTGAGGTAGCGGGAGGGACAGATACGCAGTATTTT
>TRBJ2-3|TRBD1|.|TRBV25-1
CASSRLSRTGSTDTQYF
TGTGCCAGCAGTCGGTTGTCTAGGACAGGGTCCACAGATACGCAGTATTTT
>TRBJ2-4|TRBD1|.|TRBV7-9
CASSQSGTGLAKNIQYF
TGTGCCAGCAGCCAATCCGGGACAGGGCTAGCCAAAAACATTCAGTACTTC
>TRBJ1-1|.|.|TRBV7-8
CASSFMGPWTEAFF
TGTGCCAGCAGCTTCATGGGGCCATGGACTGAAGCTTTCTTT
>TRBJ1-1|.|.|TRBV12-5
CASGSGGYTEAFF
TGTGCTAGTGGTTCGGGGGGTTACACTGAAGCTTTCTTT
>TRBJ2-7|.|once|TRBV7-8
CASSLVASGTLKWDSSYEQYF
TGTGCCAGCAGCTTAGTGGCGTCGGGGACACTAAAATGGGATAGCTCCTACGAGCAGTACTTC
>TRBJ2-7|.|.|TRBV4-1
CASSQDAPYEQYF
TGCGCCAGCAGCCAAGATGCCCCCTACGAGCAGTACTTC
>TRBJ2-5|.|.|TRBV19
CASSQQGGETQYF
TGTGCCAGTAGCCAACAGGGTGGGGAGACCCAGTACTTC
>TRBJ2-1|TRBD2|.|TRBV7-9
CASSPSRAGAYNEQFF
TGTGCCAGCAGCCCCTCGAGAGCGGGAGCCTACAATGAGCAGTTCTTC
>TRBJ2-2|TRBD2|.|TRBV7-9
CASSQEVSVSGRGTGELFF
TGTGCCAGCAGCCAAGAAGTCTCTGTTAGCGGGAGGGGCACCGGGGAGCTGTTTTTT
>TRBJ2-1|.|.|TRBV4-1
CASRGADNEQFF
TGCGCCAGCAGGGGGGCCGACAATGAGCAGTTCTTC
>TRBJ1-5|.|.|TRBV6-1
CASSEALRGRGQPQHF
TGTGCCAGCAGTGAAGCGCTTCGGGGCAGGGGTCAGCCCCAGCATTTT
>TRBJ1-1|.|.|TRBV7-9
CASSYRDFTEAFF
TGTGCCAGCAGCTATCGCGACTTCACTGAAGCTTTCTTT
>TRBJ2-1|.|.|TRBV11-2
CASSPRTAGLYEQFF
TGTGCCAGCAGCCCAAGGACCGCGGGCTTATATGAGCAGTTCTTC
>TRBJ1-5|.|.|TRBV30
CAWTQGSLDSNQPQHF
TGTGCCTGGACCCAGGGCTCTCTGGATAGCAATCAGCCCCAGCATTTT
>TRBJ2-3|.|.|TRBV19
CASSTRTSTDTQYF
TGTGCCAGTAGTACTAGGACTAGCACAGATACGCAGTATTTT
>TRBJ1-5|.|.|TRBV7-2
CASSLRRLFRDSNQPQHF
TGTGCCAGCAGCTTACGTCGGTTGTTCAGGGATAGCAATCAGCCCCAGCATTTT
>TRBJ2-3|.|.|TRBV28
CASRASDTQYF
TGTGCCAGCAGGGCTTCAGATACGCAGTATTTT
>TRBJ1-2|.|.|TRBV29-1
CSVALTGRNGYTF
TGCAGCGTAGCCCTGACAGGTCGGAATGGCTACACCTTC
>TRBJ2-7|.|many|TRBV7-2
CASSLDLRGEQYF
TGTGCCAGCAGCTTAGATTTACGGGGCGAGCAGTACTTC
>TRBJ2-5|.|.|TRBV5-6
CASSFMGGGTWETQYF
TGTGCCAGCAGCTTCATGGGGGGTGGGACATGGGAGACCCAGTACTTC
>TRBJ1-5|.|.|TRBV6-5
CASTKTDNSNQPQHF
TGTGCCAGCACTAAGACAGATAATAGCAATCAGCCCCAGCATTTT
>TRBJ2-1|.|.|TRBV20-1
CGARQGEQFF
TGCGGGGCCCGGCAAGGTGAGCAGTTCTTC
>TRBJ2-5|.|.|TRBV5-4
CASSGTGLETQYF
TGTGCCAGCAGCGGTACAGGGTTGGAGACCCAGTACTTC
>TRBJ2-7|.|.|TRBV7-9
CASSPTLGGGIEEQYF
TGTGCCAGCAGCCCTACCCTGGGAGGGGGAATCGAGGAGCAGTACTTC
>TRBJ1-2|TRBD1|once|TRBV5-4
CASSLGTGFGYTF
TGTGCCAGCAGCTTGGGGACAGGGTTCGGCTACACCTTC
>TRBJ2-1|TRBD2|.|TRBV2
CASSEATSGYNEQFF
TGTGCCAGCAGTGAAGCTACTAGCGGTTACAATGAGCAGTTCTTC
>TRBJ2-5|.|.|TRBV27
CASSLSSQETQYF
TGTGCCAGCAGTTTATCTAGCCAAGAGACCCAGTACTTC
>TRBJ1-6|.|once|TRBV6-6
CASSYGNSPLHF
TGTGCCAGCAGTTACGGGAATTCACCCCTCCACTTT
>TRBJ2-7|.|once|TRBV11-2
CASSFRSYEQYF
TGTGCCAGCAGCTTCCGTTCCTACGAGCAGTACTTC
>TRBJ2-6|.|few|TRBV5-1
CASSRDGSGANVLTF
TGCGCCAGCAGTCGGGACGGCTCTGGGGCCAACGTCCTGACTTTC
>TRBJ2-7|.|.|TRBV5-1
CASSYLSNEQYF
TGCGCCAGCAGCTACCTCTCTAACGAGCAGTACTTC
>TRBJ2-2|.|.|TRBV5-6
CASSLALRANTGELFF
TGTGCCAGCAGCTTGGCCCTCAGGGCGAACACCGGGGAGCTGTTTTTT
>TRBJ2-3|.|.|TRBV10-3
CAISESMAAGVQYF
TGTGCCATCAGTGAGTCGATGGCGGCAGGGGTGCAGTATTTT
>TRBJ2-1|.|.|TRBV11-3
CASSLASGHSSSYNEQFF
TGTGCCAGCAGCTTAGCCTCGGGACACTCGAGCTCCTACAATGAGCAGTTCTTC
>TRBJ2-3|.|once|TRBV11-3
CASSLGPPPGNTQYF
TGTGCCAGCAGCTTAGGACCCCCGCCAGGGAATACGCAGTATTTT
>TRBJ2-7|TRBD2|.|TRBV11-3
CASSFGGADEQYF
TGTGCCAGCAGCTTCGGGGGGGCGGATGAGCAGTACTTC
>TRBJ2-3|.|.|TRBV7-2
CASSLARTSTDTQYF
TGTGCCAGCAGCTTAGCTCGGACATCCACAGATACGCAGTATTTT
>TRBJ2-7|.|.|TRBV6-1
CASSGPEWSSYEQYF
TGTGCCAGCAGTGGACCGGAGTGGAGCTCCTACGAGCAGTACTTC
>TRBJ1-5|.|.|TRBV2
CASEIQGLSNQPQHF
TGTGCCAGCGAGATCCAGGGACTTAGCAATCAGCCCCAGCATTTT
>TRBJ2-2|TRBD2|.|TRBV19
CASSKRPGGGTGELFF
TGTGCCAGTAGTAAGAGACCCGGGGGGGGCACCGGGGAGCTGTTTTTT
>TRBJ1-4|TRBD1|.|TRBV5-8
CASSLDRGGEKLFF
TGTGCCAGCAGCCTGGACAGGGGCGGAGAAAAACTGTTTTTT